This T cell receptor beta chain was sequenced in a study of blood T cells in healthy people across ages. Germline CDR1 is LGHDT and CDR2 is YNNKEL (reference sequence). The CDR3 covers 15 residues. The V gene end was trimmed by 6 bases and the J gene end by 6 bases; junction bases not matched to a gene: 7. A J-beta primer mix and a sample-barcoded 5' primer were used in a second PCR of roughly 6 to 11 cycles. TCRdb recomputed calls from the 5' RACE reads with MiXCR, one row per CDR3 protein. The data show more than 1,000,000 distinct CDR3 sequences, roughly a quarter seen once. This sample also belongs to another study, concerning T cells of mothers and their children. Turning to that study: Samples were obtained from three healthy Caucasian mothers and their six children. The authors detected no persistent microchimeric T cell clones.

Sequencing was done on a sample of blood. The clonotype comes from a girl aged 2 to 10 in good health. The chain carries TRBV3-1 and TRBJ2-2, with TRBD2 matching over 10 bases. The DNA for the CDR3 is TGTGCCAGCAGTGATCTAGCGGGAGTTTCCGGGGAGCTGTTTTTT. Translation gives CASSDLAGVSGELFF.